This T cell receptor (beta chain) was sequenced in a study of CXCR3-negative and CXCR3-positive naive CD8 T cells. Study-level results: Sequencing showed both naive subsets with comparably high diversity, and memory CD8+ cells much lower. CXCR3-positive naive cells carried more hydrophobic TRB CDR3s than CXCR3-negative naive cells did.

The CDR3 is 13 residues long. The study made its TRB cDNA libraries by 5' RACE, adding UMI labels. One entry per CDR3 protein, without DNA, is what TCRdb gives after re-calling the 5' RACE reads. Its table records approximately 98,000 distinct CDR3 sequences. Comment on this clonotype: Its antigen is not known.

Subsets of CD8+ T cells were each sorted in triplicate at 250,000 to 350,000 cells apiece. Naive cells were sorted as CD45RO-, CCR7+, CD27+ and CD95-. The origin of this receptor is a human donor in good health. Some clones in this sample may be carry-over from other donors' samples. The sequencing input was naive CXCR3+ CD8+ T cells from blood. Subset of the sample: CD45RO-CCR7+CD27+CD95- naive CD8+ T cells expressing CXCR3 (TNR3+). This chain uses TRBV12-3 or TRBV12-4 with TRBJ1-2. The CDR3 sequence: CASSLQSYYGYTF.